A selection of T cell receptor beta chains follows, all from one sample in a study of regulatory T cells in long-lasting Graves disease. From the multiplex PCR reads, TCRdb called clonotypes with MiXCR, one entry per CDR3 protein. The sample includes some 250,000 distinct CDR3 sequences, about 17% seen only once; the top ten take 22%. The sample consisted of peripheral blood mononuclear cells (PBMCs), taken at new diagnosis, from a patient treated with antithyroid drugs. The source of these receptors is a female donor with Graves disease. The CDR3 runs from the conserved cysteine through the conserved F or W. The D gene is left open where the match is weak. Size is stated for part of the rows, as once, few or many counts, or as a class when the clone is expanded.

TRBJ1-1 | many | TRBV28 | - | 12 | CASSWGHTEAFF | TGTGCCAGCAGTTGGGGGCACACTGAAGCTTTCTTT
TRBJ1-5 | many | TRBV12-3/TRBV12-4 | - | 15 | CASSFTSGSWGPQHF | TGTGCCAGCAGTTTCACGTCGGGGAGTTGGGGGCCCCAGCATTTT
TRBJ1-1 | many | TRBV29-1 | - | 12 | CSVVRPNTEAFF | TGCAGCGTTGTACGTCCGAACACTGAAGCTTTCTTT
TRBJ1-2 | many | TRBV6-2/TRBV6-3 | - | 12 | CASRTGSYGYTF | TGTGCCAGCAGAACAGGGAGCTATGGCTACACCTTC
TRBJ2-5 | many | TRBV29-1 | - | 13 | CSVERQQRETQYF | TGCAGCGTTGAAAGGCAGCAAAGGGAGACCCAGTACTTC
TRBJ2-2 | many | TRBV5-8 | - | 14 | CASSLTLAPGELFF | TGTGCCAGCAGCTTGACCTTAGCCCCCGGGGAGCTGTTTTTT
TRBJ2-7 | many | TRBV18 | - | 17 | CASSPRSGSDTDYEQYF | TGTGCCAGCTCACCAAGGTCCGGGTCGGACACGGACTACGAGCAGTACTTC
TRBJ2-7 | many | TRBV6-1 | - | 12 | CASRVDTYEQYF | TGTGCCAGCAGGGTCGACACCTACGAGCAGTACTTC
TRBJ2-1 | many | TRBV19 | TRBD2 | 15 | CASTSATSVYNEQFF | TGTGCCAGTACCAGCGCCACTAGCGTCTACAATGAGCAGTTCTTC
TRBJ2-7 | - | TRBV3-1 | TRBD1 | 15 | CASSQRTGGDYEQYF | TGTGCCAGCAGCCAACGGACAGGGGGCGACTACGAGCAGTACTTC
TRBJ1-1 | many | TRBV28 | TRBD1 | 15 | CASSLLAGQGVEAFF | TGTGCCAGCAGTTTACTCGCCGGACAGGGTGTCGAAGCTTTCTTT
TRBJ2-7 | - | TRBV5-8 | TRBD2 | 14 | CASRKTSGTYEQYF | TGTGCCAGCAGAAAGACTAGCGGCACCTACGAGCAGTACTTC
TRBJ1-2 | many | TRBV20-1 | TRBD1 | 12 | CSARATGEGYTF | TGCAGTGCTAGAGCAACAGGGGAGGGCTACACCTTC
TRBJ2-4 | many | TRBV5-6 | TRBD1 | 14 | CASSFVDRENIQYF | TGTGCCAGCAGCTTCGTGGACAGGGAAAACATTCAGTACTTC
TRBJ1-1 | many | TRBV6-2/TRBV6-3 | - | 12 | CASNGPNTEAFF | TGTGCCAGCAATGGGCCGAACACTGAAGCTTTCTTT
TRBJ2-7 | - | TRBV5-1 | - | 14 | CASSLAGSTSEQYF | TGCGCCAGCAGCTTGGCGGGTTCTACGTCGGAGCAGTACTTC
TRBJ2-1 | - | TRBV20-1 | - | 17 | CSASHSGPSRGYNEQFF | TGCAGTGCTAGTCATAGCGGACCTTCTAGGGGCTACAATGAGCAGTTCTTC
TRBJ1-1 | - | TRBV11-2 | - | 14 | CASSYGVSNTEAFF | TGTGCCAGCAGCTATGGAGTCTCGAACACTGAAGCTTTCTTT
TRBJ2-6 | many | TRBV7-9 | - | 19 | CASSSTTGFFLSGANVLTF | TGTGCCAGCAGCTCTACCACCGGCTTCTTCCTCTCTGGGGCCAACGTCCTGACTTTC
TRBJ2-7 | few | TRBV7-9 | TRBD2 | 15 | CASSVAGGAKEEQYF | TGTGCCAGCTCAGTGGCGGGAGGGGCGAAAGAAGAGCAGTACTTC
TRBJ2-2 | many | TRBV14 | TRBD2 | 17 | CASSRLGLAGVTGELFF | TGTGCCAGCAGCCGCTTGGGACTAGCGGGAGTTACCGGGGAGCTGTTTTTT
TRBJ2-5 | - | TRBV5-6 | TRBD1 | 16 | CASSLGIGRGQETQYF | TGTGCCAGCAGCTTGGGTATAGGCAGGGGGCAAGAGACCCAGTACTTC
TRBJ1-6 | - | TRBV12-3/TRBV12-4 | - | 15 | CASSLRQQGDSPLHF | TGTGCCAGCAGTTTAAGACAGCAGGGAGATTCACCCCTCCACTTT
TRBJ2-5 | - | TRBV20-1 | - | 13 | CSARDPGRETQYF | TGCAGTGCTAGAGACCCGGGTCGGGAGACCCAGTACTTC
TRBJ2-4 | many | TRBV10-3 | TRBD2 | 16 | CAISDGGLAAKNIQYF | TGTGCCATCAGTGATGGGGGACTAGCGGCCAAAAACATTCAGTACTTC
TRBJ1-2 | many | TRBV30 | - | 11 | CAWNRGYGYTF | TGTGCCTGGAATCGGGGGTATGGCTACACCTTC
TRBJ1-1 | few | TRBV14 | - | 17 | CASSQTGRGRGSLGAFF | TGTGCCAGCAGCCAAACTGGGCGGGGCCGTGGATCTCTGGGAGCTTTCTTT
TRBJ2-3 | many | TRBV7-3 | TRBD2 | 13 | CASSQGLAGVQYF | TGTGCCAGCAGCCAGGGACTAGCGGGAGTTCAGTATTTT
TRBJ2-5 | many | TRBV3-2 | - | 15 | CASSHGAGPQETQYF | TGTGCCAGCAGCCATGGAGCGGGACCACAAGAGACCCAGTACTTC
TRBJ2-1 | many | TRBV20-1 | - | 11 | CSAPSYNEQFF | TGCAGTGCGCCCTCTTACAATGAGCAGTTCTTC
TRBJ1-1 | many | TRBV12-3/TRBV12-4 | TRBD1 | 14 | CASSTQGRRAEAFF | TGTGCCAGCAGTACACAGGGGCGGAGGGCTGAAGCTTTCTTT
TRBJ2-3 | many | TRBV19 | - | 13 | CASSIGSPDTQYF | TGTGCCAGTAGTATTGGTAGCCCAGATACGCAGTATTTT
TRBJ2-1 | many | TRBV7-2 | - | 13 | CASSPPPHGEQFF | TGTGCCAGCAGCCCTCCGCCACACGGAGAGCAGTTCTTC
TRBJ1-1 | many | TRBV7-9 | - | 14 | CASSLGYINTEAFF | TGTGCCAGCAGCTTAGGTTATATCAACACTGAAGCTTTCTTT
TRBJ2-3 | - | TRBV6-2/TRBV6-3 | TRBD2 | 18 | CASRGSKGGLAGTDTQYF | TGTGCCAGCAGAGGGAGCAAGGGGGGACTAGCGGGAACGGATACGCAGTATTTT
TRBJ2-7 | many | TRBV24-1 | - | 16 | CATSDWYDYILREQYF | TGTGCCACCAGTGATTGGTACGATTATATCCTACGCGAGCAGTACTTC
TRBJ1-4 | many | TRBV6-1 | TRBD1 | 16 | CASRSSRQGANEKLFF | TGTGCCAGCAGATCTTCCCGACAGGGGGCGAATGAAAAACTGTTTTTT
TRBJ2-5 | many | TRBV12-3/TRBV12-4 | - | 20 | CASSPAWGRGRGKAQETQYF | TGTGCCAGCAGCCCCGCCTGGGGCAGGGGACGCGGAAAGGCACAAGAGACCCAGTACTTC
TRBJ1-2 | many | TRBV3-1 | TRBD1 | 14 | CASSQYGQGPGYTF | TGTGCCAGCAGCCAATACGGACAGGGGCCCGGCTACACCTTC
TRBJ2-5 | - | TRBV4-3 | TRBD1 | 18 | CTSSQEGDRGSYQETQYF | TGCACCAGCAGCCAAGAAGGGGACAGGGGATCGTACCAAGAGACCCAGTACTTC
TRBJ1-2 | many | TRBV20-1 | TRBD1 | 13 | CSAPPTGNYGYTF | TGCAGTGCTCCACCGACAGGGAACTATGGCTACACCTTC
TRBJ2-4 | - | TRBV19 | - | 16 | CASSSSVGRAKNIQYF | TGTGCCAGTAGCTCGTCTGTGGGCCGGGCCAAAAACATTCAGTACTTC
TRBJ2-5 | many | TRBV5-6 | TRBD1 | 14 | CASSFRQGLQTQYF | TGTGCCAGCAGCTTTAGACAGGGGCTCCAGACCCAGTACTTC
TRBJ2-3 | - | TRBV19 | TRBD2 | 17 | CASSPWTSGSSTDTQYF | TGTGCCAGTAGTCCCTGGACTAGCGGGAGTAGCACAGATACGCAGTATTTT
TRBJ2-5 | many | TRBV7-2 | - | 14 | CASSPPGEQETQYF | TGTGCCAGCAGCCCTCCTGGGGAACAAGAGACCCAGTACTTC
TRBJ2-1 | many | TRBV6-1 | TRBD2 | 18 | CASSRGLADPRSYNEQFF | TGTGCCAGCAGTCGGGGACTAGCGGACCCGAGGTCCTACAATGAGCAGTTCTTC
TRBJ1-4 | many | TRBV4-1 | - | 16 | CASSQDPRRANEKLFF | TGCGCCAGCAGCCAAGATCCCCGGAGAGCTAATGAAAAACTGTTTTTT
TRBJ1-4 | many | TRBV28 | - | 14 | CASSSTRAPAKLFF | TGTGCCAGCAGTTCGACACGGGCCCCTGCAAAACTGTTTTTT
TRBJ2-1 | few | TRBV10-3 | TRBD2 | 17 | CAISEGPTSGRPDEQFF | TGTGCCATCAGTGAAGGACCTACTAGCGGGAGACCAGATGAGCAGTTCTTC
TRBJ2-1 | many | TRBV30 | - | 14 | CAWLEGKGDNEQFF | TGTGCCTGGTTGGAAGGGAAGGGCGACAATGAGCAGTTCTTC